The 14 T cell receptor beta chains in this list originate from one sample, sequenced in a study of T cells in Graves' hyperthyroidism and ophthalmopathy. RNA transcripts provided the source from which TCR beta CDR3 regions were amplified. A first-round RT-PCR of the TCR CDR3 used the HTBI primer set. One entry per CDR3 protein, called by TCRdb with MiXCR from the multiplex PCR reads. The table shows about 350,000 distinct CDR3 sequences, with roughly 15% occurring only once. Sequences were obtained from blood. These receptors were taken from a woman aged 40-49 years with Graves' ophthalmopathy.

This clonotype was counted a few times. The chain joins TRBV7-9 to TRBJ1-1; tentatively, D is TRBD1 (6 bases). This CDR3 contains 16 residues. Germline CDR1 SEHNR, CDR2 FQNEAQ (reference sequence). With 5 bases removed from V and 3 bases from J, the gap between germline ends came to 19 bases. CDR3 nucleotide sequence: TGTGCCAGCAGCCCAACCCGGACAGTAGGATACACTGAAGCTTTCTTT. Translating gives CASSPTRTVGYTEAFF.

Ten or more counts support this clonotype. The CDR3 DNA reads as TGCGCCAGCCGGACAGGGGTCAATCAGCCCCAGCATTTT. Translating gives CASRTGVNQPQHF. The V call is TRBV5-1, the J call TRBJ1-5; TRBD1 agrees at 9 bases. Germline trimming cut 7 bases from V and 3 bases from J; bases unmatched to any gene: 2. This CDR3 region has 13 residues. The germline V gene encodes CDR1 SGHRS and CDR2 YFSETQ.

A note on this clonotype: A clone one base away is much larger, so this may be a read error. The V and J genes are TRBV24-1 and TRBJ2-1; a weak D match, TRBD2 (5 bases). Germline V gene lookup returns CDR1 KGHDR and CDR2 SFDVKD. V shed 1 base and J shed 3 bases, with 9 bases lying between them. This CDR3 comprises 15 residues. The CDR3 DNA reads TGTGCCACCAGTGATTTCAGAGGGCGCTACAATGAGCAGTTCTTC. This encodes CATSDFRGRYNEQFF.

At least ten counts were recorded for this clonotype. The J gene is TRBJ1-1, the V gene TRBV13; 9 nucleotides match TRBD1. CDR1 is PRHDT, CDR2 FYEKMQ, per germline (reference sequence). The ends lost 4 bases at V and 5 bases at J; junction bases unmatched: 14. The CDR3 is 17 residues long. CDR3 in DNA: TGTGCCAGCAGCTCCTATCTAACGACAGGGGGGACGACTGAAGCTTTCTTT. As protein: CASSSYLTTGGTTEAFF.

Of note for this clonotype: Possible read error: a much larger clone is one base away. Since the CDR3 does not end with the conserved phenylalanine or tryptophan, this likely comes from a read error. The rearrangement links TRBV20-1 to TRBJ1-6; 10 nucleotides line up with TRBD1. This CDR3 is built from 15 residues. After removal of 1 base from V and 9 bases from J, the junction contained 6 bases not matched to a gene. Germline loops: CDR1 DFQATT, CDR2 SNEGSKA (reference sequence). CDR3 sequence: CSARGGTGEISPLHS. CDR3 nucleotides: TGCAGTGCTAGAGGGGGGACAGGGGAAATTTCACCCCTCCACTCT.

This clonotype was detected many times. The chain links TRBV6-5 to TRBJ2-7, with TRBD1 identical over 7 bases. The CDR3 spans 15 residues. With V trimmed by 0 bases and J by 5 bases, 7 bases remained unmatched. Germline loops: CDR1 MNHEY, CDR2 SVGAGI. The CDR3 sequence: CASSYSGTDFDEQYF. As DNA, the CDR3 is TGTGCCAGCAGTTACTCCGGGACAGATTTTGACGAGCAGTACTTC.

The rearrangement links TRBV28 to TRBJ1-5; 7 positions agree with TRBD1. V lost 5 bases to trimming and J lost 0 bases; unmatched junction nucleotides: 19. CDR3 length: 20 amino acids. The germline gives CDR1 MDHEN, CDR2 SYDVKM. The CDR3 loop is CASSLHLPPGQSYSNQPQHF. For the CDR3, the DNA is TGTGCCAGCAGTCTACACCTACCACCGGGACAGAGTTATAGCAATCAGCCCCAGCATTTT.

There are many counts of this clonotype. The CDR3 DNA reads as TGCAGCGTTGAAGTAGGGATTGGGCTACCAGCGACCTACGAGCAGTACTTC. This encodes CSVEVGIGLPATYEQYF. V gene TRBV29-1 combines with J gene TRBJ2-7; D uncertain. This CDR3 comprises 17 residues. Germline CDR1 and CDR2: SQVTM and ANQGSEA. Trimming took 1 base from V and 2 from J, leaving 21 bases between them.

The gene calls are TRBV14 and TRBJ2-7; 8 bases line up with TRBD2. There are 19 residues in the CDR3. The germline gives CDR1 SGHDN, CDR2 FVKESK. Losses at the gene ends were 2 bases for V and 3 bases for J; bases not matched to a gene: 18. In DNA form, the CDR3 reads TGTGCCAGCAGCCAACCTGCTAGCGGGCGTGATGAAAGTGACTACGAGCAGTACTTC. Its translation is CASSQPASGRDESDYEQYF.

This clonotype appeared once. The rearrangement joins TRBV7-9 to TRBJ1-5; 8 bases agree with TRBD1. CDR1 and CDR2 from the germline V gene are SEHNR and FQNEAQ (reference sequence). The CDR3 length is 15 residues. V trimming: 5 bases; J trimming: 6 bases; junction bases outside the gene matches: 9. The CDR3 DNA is TGTGCCAGCAGCCTGAAGGACAGGGTGGTTCAGCCCCAGCATTTT. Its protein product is CASSLKDRVVQPQHF.

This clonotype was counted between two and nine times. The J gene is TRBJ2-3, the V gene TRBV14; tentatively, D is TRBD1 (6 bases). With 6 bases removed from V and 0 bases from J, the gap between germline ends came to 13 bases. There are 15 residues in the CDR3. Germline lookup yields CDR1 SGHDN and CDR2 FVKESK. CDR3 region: CASRMGDRSTDTQYF. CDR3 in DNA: TGTGCCAGCAGGATGGGTGACAGGAGCACAGATACGCAGTATTTT.

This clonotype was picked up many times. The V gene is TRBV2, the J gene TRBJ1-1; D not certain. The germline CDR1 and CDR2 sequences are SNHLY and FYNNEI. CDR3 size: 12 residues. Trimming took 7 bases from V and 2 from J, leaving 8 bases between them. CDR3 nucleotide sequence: TGTGCCAGCACCTTCAGCAACACTGAAGCTTTCTTT. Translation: CASTFSNTEAFF.

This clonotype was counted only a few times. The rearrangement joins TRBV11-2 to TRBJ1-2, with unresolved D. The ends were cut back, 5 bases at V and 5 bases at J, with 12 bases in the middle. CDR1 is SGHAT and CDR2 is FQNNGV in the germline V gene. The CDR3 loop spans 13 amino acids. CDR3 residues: CASSPNRDYGYTF. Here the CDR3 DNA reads TGTGCCAGCAGCCCCAATAGAGATTATGGCTACACCTTC.

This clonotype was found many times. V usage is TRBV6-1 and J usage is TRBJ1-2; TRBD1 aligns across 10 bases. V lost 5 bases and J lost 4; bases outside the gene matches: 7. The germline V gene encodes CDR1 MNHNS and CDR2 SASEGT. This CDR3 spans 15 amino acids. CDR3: CASSYGQGVIYGYTF. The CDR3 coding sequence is TGTGCCAGCAGTTACGGACAGGGGGTGATCTATGGCTACACCTTC.